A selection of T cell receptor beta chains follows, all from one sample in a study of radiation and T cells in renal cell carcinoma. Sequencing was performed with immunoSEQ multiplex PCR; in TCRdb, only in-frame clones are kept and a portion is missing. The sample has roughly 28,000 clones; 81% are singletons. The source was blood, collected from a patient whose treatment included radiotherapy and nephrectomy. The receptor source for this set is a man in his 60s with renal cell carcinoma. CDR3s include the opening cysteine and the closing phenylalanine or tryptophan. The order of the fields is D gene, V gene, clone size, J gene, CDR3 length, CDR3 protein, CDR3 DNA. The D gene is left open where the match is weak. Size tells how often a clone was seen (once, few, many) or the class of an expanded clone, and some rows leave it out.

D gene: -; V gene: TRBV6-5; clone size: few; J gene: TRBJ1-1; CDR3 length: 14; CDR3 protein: CAIQARGSNTEAFF; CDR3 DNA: TGTGCCATACAAGCTAGGGGGTCGAACACTGAAGCTTTCTTT
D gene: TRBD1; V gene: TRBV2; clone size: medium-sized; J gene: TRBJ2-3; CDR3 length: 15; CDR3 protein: CASSAGTASTDTQYF; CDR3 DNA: TGTGCCAGCAGTGCAGGGACAGCTAGCACAGATACGCAGTATTTT
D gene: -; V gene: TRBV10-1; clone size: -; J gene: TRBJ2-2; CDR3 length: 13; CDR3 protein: CASSGPGTGELFF; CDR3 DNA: TGCGCCAGCAGTGGACCCGGGACCGGGGAGCTGTTTTTT
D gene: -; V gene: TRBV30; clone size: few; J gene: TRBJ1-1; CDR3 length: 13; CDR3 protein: CAWSVGLNTEAFF; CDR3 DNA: TGTGCCTGGAGTGTGGGGCTCAACACTGAAGCTTTCTTT
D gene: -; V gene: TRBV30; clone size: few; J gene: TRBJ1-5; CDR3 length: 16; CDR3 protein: CAWSGQPEYSNQPQHF; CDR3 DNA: TGTGCCTGGTCGGGTCAACCGGAGTATAGCAATCAGCCCCAGCATTTT
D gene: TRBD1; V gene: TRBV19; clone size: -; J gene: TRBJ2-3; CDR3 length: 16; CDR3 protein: CASSLRTGVSTDTQYF; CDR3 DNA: TGTGCCAGTAGTCTCAGGACAGGGGTTAGCACAGATACGCAGTATTTT
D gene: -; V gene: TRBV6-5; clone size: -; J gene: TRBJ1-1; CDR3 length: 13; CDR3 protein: CASSLSGNTEAFF; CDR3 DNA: TGTGCCAGCAGTCTTTCGGGTAACACTGAAGCTTTCTTT
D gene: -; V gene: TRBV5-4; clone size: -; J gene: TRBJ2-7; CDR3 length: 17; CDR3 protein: CASSTGTPTSLTYEQYF; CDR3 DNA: TGTGCCAGCAGCACCGGGACACCGACCTCTTTAACCTACGAGCAGTACTTC
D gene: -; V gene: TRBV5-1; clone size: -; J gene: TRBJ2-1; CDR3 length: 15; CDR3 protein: CASSLSVLPLNEQFF; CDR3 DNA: TGCGCCAGCAGCTTGTCCGTCCTGCCGCTAAATGAGCAGTTCTTC
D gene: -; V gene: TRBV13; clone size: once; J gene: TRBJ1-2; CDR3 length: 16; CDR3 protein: CASSPKVDLDNYGYTF; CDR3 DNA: TGTGCCAGCAGCCCGAAGGTTGACTTGGATAACTATGGCTACACCTTC
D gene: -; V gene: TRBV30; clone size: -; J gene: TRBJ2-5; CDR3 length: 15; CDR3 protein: CAWSVWRGAAPTQYF; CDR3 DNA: TGTGCCTGGAGTGTATGGCGGGGCGCAGCCCCGACCCAGTACTTC
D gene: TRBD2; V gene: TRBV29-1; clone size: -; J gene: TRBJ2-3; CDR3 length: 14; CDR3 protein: CSVDRGVGTDTQYF; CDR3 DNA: TGCAGCGTTGACCGGGGGGTCGGCACAGATACGCAGTATTTT
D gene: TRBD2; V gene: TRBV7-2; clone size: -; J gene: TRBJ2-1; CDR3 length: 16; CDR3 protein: CASSGTSGRSYNEQFF; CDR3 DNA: TGTGCCAGCAGCGGGACTAGCGGGAGATCCTACAATGAGCAGTTCTTC
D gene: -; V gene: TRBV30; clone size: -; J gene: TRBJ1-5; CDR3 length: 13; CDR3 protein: CAWSFSLGQPQHF; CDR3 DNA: TGTGCCTGGAGTTTCTCCCTCGGGCAGCCCCAGCATTTT
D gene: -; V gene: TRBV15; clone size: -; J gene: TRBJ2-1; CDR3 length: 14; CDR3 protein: CATSRGRRINEQFF; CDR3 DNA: TGTGCCACCAGCAGAGGAAGGCGGATCAATGAGCAGTTCTTC
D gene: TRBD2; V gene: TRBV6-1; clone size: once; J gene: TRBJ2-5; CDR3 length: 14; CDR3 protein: CASSRDYPTGEQYF; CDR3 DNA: TGTGCCAGCAGCCGGGACTACCCGACTGGGGAGCAGTACTTC
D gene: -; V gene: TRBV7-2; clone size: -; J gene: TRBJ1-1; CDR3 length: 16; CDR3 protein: CASSYPRGGLNTEAFF; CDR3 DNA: TGTGCCAGCAGCTACCCACGTGGGGGGCTGAACACTGAAGCTTTCTTT
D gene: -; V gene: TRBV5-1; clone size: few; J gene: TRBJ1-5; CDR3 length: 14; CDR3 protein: CASSLEGGNQPQHF; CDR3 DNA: TGCGCCAGCAGCTTGGAGGGGGGTAATCAGCCCCAGCATTTT
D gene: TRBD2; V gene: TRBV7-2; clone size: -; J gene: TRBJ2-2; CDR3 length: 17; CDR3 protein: CASSPQGRGGRKGELFF; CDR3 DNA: TGTGCCAGCAGCCCCCAGGGGCGGGGGGGGCGCAAAGGGGAGCTGTTTTTT
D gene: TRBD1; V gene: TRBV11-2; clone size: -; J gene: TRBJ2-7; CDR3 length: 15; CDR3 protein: CASRTAGTGSYEQYF; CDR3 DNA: TGTGCCAGCCGCACTGCCGGGACAGGGTCCTACGAGCAGTACTTC
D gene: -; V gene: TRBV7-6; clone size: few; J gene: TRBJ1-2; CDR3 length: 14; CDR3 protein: CASSPRAGDYGYTF; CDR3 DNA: TGTGCCAGCAGCCCCCGGGCTGGGGACTATGGCTACACCTTC
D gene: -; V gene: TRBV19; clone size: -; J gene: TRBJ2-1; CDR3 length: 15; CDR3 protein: CATNPQGRDWNEQFF; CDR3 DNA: TGTGCCACCAACCCACAGGGGAGGGACTGGAATGAGCAGTTCTTC
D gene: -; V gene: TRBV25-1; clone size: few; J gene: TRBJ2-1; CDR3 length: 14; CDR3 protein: CASSRGQGGSEQFF; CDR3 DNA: TGTGCCAGCAGTCGAGGACAGGGAGGGAGTGAGCAGTTCTTC
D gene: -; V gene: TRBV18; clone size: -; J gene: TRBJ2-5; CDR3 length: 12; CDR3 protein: CASSPPGETQYF; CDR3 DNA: TGTGCCAGCTCACCTCCCGGAGAGACCCAGTACTTC
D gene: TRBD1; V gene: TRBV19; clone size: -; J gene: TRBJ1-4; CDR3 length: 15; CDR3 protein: CASSRSGTGSEKLFF; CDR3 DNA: TGTGCCAGTAGTAGGTCCGGGACAGGGAGTGAAAAACTGTTTTTT
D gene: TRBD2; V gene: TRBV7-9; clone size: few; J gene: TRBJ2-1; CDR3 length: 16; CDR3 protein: CASSLVSGLVHNEQFF; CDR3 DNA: TGTGCCAGCAGCTTAGTATCGGGACTAGTGCACAATGAGCAGTTCTTC
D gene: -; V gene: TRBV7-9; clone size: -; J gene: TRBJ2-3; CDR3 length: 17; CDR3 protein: CASSLGDPALGADTQYF; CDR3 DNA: TGTGCCAGCAGCTTAGGAGACCCGGCTTTAGGAGCAGATACGCAGTATTTT
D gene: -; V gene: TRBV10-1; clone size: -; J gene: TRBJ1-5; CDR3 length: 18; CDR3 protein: CASSEETGIDGSNQPQHF; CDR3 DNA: TGCGCCAGCAGTGAGGAAACAGGAATTGACGGTAGCAATCAGCCCCAGCATTTT
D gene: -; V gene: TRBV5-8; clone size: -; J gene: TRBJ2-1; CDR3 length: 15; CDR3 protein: CASSLVPGSNNEQFF; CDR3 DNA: TGTGCCAGCAGCTTAGTTCCAGGGAGCAACAATGAGCAGTTCTTC
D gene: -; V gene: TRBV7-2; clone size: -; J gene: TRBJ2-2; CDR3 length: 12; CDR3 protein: CASSLDTGELFF; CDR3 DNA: TGTGCCAGCAGCTTAGACACCGGGGAGCTGTTTTTT
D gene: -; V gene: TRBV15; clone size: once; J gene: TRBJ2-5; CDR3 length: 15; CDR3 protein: CATSRDSPGGETQYF; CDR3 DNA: TGTGCCACCAGCAGAGATTCTCCAGGCGGAGAGACCCAGTACTTC
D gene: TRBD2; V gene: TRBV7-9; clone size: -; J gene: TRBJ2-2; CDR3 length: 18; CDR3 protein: CASSPGLAGGPDTGELFF; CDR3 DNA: TGTGCCAGCAGCCCAGGACTAGCGGGAGGGCCCGACACCGGGGAGCTGTTTTTT
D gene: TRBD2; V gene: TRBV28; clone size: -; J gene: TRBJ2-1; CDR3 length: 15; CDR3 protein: CASSLPLAGINEQFF; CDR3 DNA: TGTGCCAGCAGCCTGCCCCTAGCGGGGATCAATGAGCAGTTCTTC
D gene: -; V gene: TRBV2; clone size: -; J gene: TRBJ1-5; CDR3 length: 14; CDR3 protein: CASGTGSYYQPQHF; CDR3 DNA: TGTGCCAGCGGGACCGGGTCCTACTATCAGCCCCAGCATTTT
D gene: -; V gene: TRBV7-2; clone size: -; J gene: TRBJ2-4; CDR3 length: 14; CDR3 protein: CASSSQGYDGIQYF; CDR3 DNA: TGTGCCAGCAGCTCCCAGGGTTACGATGGCATTCAGTACTTC
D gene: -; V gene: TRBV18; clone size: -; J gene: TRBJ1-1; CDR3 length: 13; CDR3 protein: CASSPGGNTEAFF; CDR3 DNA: TGTGCCAGCTCACCAGGGGGGAACACTGAAGCTTTCTTT
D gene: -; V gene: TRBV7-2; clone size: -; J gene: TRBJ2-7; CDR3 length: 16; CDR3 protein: CASSHGLGGISYEQYF; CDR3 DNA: TGTGCCAGCAGCCACGGACTAGGGGGAATTAGCTACGAGCAGTACTTC
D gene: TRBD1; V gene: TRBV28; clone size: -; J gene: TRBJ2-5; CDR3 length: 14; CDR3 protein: CASSLPGQQETQYF; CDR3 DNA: TGTGCCAGCAGTTTACCGGGACAGCAAGAGACCCAGTACTTC
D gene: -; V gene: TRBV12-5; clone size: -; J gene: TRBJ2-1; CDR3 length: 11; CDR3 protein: CASGLIWEQFF; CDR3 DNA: TGTGCTAGTGGTTTGATTTGGGAGCAGTTCTTC
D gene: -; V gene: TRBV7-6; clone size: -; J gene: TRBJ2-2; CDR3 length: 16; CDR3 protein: CASSLLRERNTGELFF; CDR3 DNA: TGTGCCAGCAGCTTATTGCGTGAGCGGAACACCGGGGAGCTGTTTTTT
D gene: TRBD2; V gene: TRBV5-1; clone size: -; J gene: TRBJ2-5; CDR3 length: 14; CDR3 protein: CASSFSSGGETQYF; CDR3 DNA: TGCGCCAGCAGCTTCTCTAGCGGGGGGGAGACCCAGTACTTC
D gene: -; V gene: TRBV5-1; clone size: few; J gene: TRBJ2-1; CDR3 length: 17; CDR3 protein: CASSLVDIQEPVNEQFF; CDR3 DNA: TGCGCCAGCAGCTTGGTAGATATCCAGGAACCCGTTAATGAGCAGTTCTTC
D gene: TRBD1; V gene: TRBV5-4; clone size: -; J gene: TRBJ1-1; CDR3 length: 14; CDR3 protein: CASSFGQAVREAFF; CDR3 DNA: TGTGCCAGCAGCTTTGGACAGGCGGTAAGAGAAGCTTTCTTT
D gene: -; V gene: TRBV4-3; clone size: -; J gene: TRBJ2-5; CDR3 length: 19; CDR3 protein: CASSQGPAPNPFNVETQYF; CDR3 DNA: TGCGCCAGCAGCCAAGGTCCAGCGCCGAACCCCTTTAATGTGGAGACCCAGTACTTC
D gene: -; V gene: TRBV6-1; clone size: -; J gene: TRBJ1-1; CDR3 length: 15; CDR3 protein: CASSEARGMNTEAFF; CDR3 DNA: TGTGCCAGCAGTGAAGCAAGGGGTATGAACACTGAAGCTTTCTTT
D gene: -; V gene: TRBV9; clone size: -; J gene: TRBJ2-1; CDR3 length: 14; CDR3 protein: CASSASLTYNEQFF; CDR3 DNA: TGTGCCAGCAGCGCGTCCCTAACCTACAATGAGCAGTTCTTC
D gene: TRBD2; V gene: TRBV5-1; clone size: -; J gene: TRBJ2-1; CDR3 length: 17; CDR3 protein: CASSKPGTSGSLWEQFF; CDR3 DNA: TGCGCCAGCAGCAAACCCGGGACTAGCGGGAGTCTTTGGGAGCAGTTCTTC